The source of this T cell receptor (beta chain) is a study of T cell responses to AZD1222 COVID-19 vaccine. Study-wide results and caveats: Spike was spanned by vaccine-associated CD4 TCRs, which were dominant at 160-218 and 743-854.

About this clone: Its target is not known. A read error may produce the germline difference seen at one junction end.

This CDR3 has 13 amino acids. Looked up from germline, CDR1 is SGHTA and CDR2 is FQGNSA. Profiled with immunoSEQ multiplex PCR; TCRdb holds only in-frame clones, not every one. The sample carries 150,000 to 190,000 clones, around 85% recorded once. Sequenced here: peripheral blood, sampled after recovery from COVID-19. The V gene is TRBV7-2, the J gene TRBJ2-5; a possible D gene is TRBD1 (6 bases). The clonotype was recovered from an adult who had recovered from COVID-19. The CDR3 protein is CACSVGALKTQYF. The CDR3 DNA sequence: TGTGCCTGCAGCGTGGGGGCGCTGAAGACCCAGTACTTC.